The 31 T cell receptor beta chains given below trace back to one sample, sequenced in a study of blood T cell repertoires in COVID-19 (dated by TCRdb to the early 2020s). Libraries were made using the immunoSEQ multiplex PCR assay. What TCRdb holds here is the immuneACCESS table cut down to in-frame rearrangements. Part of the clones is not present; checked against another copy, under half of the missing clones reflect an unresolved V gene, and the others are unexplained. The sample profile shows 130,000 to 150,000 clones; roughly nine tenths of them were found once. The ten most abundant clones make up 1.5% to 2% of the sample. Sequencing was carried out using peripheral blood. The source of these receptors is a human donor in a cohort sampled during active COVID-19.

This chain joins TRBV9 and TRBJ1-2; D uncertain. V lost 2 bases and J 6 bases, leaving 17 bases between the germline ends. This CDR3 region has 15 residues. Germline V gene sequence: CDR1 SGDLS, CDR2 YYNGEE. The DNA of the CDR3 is TGTGCCAGCAGCGTTGACTCTAGTAGGAGGGATGGCTACACCTTC. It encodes CASSVDSSRRDGYTF.

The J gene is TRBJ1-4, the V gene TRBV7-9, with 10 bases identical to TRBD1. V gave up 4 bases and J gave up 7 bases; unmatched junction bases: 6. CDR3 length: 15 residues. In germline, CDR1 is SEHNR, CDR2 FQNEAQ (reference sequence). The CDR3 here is CASSYRTGGSEKLFF. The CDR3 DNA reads TGTGCCAGCAGCTACAGGACAGGGGGAAGTGAAAAACTGTTTTTT.

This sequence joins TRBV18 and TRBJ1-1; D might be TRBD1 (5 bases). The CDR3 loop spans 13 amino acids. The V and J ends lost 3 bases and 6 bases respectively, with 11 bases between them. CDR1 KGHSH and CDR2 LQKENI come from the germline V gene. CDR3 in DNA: TGTGCCAGCTCACCGGGAGGGGCAGCTGAAGCTTTCTTT. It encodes CASSPGGAAEAFF.

The CDR3 loop reads CASSEFHREAFF. The CDR3 DNA sequence: TGTGCCAGCAGTGAATTCCACAGGGAAGCTTTCTTT. The chain uses TRBV6-1 and TRBJ1-1, with D maybe TRBD1 (5 bases). This CDR3 comprises 12 residues. V lost 2 bases, J lost 8 bases, and 9 bases lay in between. The germline CDR1 and CDR2 sequences are MNHNS and SASEGT.

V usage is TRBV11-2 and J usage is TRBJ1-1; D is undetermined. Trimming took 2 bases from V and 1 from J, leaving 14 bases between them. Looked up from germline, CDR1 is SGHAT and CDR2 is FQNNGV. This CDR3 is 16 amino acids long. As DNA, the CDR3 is TGTGCCAGCAGCTTAATGGAGGGCAGGACGAACACTGAAGCTTTCTTT. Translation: CASSLMEGRTNTEAFF.

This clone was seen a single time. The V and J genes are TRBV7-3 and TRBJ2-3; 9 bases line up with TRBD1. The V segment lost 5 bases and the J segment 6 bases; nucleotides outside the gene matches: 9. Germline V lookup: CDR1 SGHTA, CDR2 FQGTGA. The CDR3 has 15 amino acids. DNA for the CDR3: TGTGCCAGCAGCCTCACAGGGGGCGAATATGATACGCAGTATTTT. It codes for CASSLTGGEYDTQYF.

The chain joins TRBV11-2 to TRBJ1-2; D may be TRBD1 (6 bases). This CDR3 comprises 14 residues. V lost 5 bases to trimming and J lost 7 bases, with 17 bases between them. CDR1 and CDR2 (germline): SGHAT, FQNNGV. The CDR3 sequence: CASSHPGGPGGYTF. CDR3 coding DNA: TGTGCCAGCAGCCACCCCGGGGGGCCGGGTGGCTACACCTTC.

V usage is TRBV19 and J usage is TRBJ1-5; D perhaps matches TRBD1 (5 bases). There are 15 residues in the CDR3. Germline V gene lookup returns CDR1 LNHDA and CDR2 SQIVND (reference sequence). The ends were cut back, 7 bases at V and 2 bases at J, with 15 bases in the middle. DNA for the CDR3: TGTGCCAGTAAAGACAGCGGGCGTGGCAATCAGCCCCAGCATTTT. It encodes CASKDSGRGNQPQHF.

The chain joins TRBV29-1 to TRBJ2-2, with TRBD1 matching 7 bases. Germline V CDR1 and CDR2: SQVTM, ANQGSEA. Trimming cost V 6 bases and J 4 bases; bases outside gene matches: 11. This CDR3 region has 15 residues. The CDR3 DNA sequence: TGCAGCGTGTGGTTAGGGCCAGGGGGCACCGGGGAGCTGTTTTTT. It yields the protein CSVWLGPGGTGELFF.

The CDR3 sequence: CASSYSWTSGATDTQYF. For the CDR3, the DNA is TGTGCCAGCAGTTACTCCTGGACTAGCGGGGCCACAGATACGCAGTATTTT. The chain is built from TRBV6-2 or TRBV6-3 and TRBJ2-3; 12 nucleotides agree with TRBD2. The CDR3 runs to 17 residues. Per germline, CDR1 MNHEY and CDR2 SVGEGT. Unmatched junction bases numbered 3, after V lost 0 bases and J lost 2 bases.

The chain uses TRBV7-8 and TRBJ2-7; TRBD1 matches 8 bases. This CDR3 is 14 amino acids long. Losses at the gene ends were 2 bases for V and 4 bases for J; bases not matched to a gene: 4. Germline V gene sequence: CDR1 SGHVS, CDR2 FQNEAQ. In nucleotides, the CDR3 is TGTGCCAGCAGCTTACGGACAGGGCCGTACGAGCAGTACTTC. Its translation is CASSLRTGPYEQYF.

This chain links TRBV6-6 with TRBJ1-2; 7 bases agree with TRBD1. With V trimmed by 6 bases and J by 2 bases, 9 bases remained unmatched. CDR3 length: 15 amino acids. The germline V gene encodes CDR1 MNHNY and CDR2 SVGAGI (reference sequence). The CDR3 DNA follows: TGTGCCAGCAGCCGTGACGGACAGGACAACTATGGCTACACCTTC. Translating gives CASSRDGQDNYGYTF.

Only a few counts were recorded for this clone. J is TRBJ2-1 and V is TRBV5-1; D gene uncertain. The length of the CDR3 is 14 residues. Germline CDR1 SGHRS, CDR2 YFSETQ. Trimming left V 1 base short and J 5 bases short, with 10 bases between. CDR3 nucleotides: TGCGCCAGCAGCTTGCGGCTAGTTGACAATGAGCAGTTCTTC. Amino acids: CASSLRLVDNEQFF.

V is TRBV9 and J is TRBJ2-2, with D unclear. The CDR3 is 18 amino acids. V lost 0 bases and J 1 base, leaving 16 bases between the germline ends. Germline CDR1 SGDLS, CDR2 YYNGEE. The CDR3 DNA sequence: TGTGCCAGCAGCGTAGCCCCCTCGCCGACGGGGAACACCGGGGAGCTGTTTTTT. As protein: CASSVAPSPTGNTGELFF.

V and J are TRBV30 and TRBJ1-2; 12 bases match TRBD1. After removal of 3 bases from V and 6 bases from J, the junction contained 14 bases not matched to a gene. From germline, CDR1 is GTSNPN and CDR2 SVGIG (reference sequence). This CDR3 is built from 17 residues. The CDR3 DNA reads TGTGCCTGGAGCGTAGTCGGGACAGGGGGCGATCAGAATGGCTACACCTTC. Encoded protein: CAWSVVGTGGDQNGYTF.

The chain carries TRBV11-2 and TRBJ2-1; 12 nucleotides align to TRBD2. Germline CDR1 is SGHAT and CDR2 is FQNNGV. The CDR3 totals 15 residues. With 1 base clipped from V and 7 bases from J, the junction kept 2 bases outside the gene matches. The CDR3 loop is CASSLGTSGANEQFF. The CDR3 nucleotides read TGTGCCAGCAGCTTAGGGACTAGCGGGGCAAATGAGCAGTTCTTC. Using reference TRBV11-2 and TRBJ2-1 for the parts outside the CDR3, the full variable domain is EAGVAQSPRYKIIEKRQSVAFWCNPISGHATLYWYQQILGQGPKLLIQFQNNGVVDDSQLPKDRFSAERLKGVDSTLKIQPAKLEDSAVYLCASSLGTSGANEQFFGPGTRLTVL.

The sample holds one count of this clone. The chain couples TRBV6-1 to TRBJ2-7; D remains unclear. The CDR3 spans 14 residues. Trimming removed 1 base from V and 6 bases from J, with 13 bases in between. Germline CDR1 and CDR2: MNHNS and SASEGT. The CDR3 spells CASSEEVATVEQYF. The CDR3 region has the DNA TGTGCCAGCAGTGAAGAGGTAGCTACTGTCGAGCAGTACTTC.

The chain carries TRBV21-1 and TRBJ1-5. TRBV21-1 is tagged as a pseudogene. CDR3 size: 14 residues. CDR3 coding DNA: TGTGCCAGCAGCCGCGGCGGGGACCATCAGCCCCAGCATTTT. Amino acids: CASSRGGDHQPQHF.

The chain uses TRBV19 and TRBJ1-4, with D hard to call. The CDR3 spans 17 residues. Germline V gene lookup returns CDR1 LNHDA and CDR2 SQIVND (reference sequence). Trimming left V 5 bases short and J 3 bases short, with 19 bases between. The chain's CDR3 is CASSSRRGYGSNEKLFF. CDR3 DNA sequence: TGTGCCAGTAGTTCCCGGCGGGGATACGGGTCTAATGAAAAACTGTTTTTT.

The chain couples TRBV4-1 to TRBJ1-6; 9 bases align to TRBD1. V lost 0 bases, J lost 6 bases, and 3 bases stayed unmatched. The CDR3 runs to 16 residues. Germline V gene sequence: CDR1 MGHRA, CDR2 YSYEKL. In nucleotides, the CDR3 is TGCGCCAGCAGCCAAGATCGACAGGGGGTTAATTCACCCCTCCACTTT. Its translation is CASSQDRQGVNSPLHF.

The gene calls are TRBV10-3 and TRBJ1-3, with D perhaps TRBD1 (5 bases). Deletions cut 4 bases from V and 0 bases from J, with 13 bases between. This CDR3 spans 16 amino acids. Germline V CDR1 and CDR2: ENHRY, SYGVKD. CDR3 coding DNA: TGTGCCATCAGTGGGCAGGGAACATACTCTGGAAACACCATATATTTT. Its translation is CAISGQGTYSGNTIYF.

CDR3 sequence: CASSPPGTPTDTQYF. CDR3 nucleotides: TGTGCCAGCAGTCCGCCCGGGACACCAACAGATACGCAGTATTTT. The chain links TRBV6-5 to TRBJ2-3; a weak D match, TRBD1 (6 bases). Germline CDR1 reads MNHEY; CDR2 reads SVGAGI. V lost 5 bases to trimming and J lost 3 bases, with 15 bases between them. The CDR3 length is 15 residues.

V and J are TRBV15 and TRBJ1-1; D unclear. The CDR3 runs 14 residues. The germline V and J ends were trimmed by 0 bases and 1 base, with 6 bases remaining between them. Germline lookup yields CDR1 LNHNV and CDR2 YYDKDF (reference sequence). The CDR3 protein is CATSRDSGNTEAFF. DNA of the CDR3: TGTGCCACCAGCAGAGATTCAGGGAACACTGAAGCTTTCTTT.

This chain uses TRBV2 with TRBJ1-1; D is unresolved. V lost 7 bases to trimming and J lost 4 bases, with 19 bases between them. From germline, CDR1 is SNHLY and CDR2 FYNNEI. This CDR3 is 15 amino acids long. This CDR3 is CASTVRAIAGTEAFF. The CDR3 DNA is TGTGCCAGCACTGTGAGGGCAATAGCGGGCACTGAAGCTTTCTTT.

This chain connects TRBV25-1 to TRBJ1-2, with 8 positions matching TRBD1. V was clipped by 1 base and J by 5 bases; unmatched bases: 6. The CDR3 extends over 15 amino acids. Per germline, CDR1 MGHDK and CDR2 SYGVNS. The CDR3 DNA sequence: TGTGCCAGCAGTGAATTCGCGACAGGGGTTTATGGCTACACCTTC. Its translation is CASSEFATGVYGYTF.

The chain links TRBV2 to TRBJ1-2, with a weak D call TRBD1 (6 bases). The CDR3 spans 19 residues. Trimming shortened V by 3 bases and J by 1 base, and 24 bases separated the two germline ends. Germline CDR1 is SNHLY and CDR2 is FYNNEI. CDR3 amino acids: CASSDPNQGFVVRNYGYTF. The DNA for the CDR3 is TGTGCCAGCAGTGATCCGAATCAGGGGTTTGTTGTCCGTAACTATGGCTACACCTTC.

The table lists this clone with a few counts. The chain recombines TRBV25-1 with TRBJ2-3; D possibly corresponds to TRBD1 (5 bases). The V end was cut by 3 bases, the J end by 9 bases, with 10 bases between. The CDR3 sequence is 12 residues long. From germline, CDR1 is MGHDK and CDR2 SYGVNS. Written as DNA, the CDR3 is TGTGCCAGCAGTGAGGGTAAGGGGACGCAGTATTTT. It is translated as CASSEGKGTQYF.

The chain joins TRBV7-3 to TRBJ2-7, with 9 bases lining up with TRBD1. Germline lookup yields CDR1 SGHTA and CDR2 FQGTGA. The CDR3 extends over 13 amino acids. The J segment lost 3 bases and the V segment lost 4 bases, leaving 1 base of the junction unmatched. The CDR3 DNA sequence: TGTGCCAGCAGCTCGACAGGGGGCTACGAGCAGTACTTC. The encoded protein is CASSSTGGYEQYF.

In nucleotides, the CDR3 is TGTGCCAGCAGTGAAGCTGCCAGGGGGCAGGGTGAGCAGTTCTTC. As protein: CASSEAARGQGEQFF. This sequence joins TRBV2 and TRBJ2-1; 8 bases line up with TRBD1. This CDR3 is built from 15 residues. V lost 0 bases to trimming and J lost 9 bases; unmatched junction nucleotides: 7. Per germline, CDR1 SNHLY and CDR2 FYNNEI.

For the CDR3, the DNA is TGTGCCAGCAGCCCAGGATTAGGATTCAGGTTCTATGGCTACACCTTC. Its protein product is CASSPGLGFRFYGYTF. The V and J genes are TRBV7-9 and TRBJ1-2; D remains ambiguous. Trimming pared 5 bases from V and 4 bases from J, leaving 20 bases between. This CDR3 is built from 16 residues. Germline CDR1 reads SEHNR; CDR2 reads FQNEAQ (reference sequence).

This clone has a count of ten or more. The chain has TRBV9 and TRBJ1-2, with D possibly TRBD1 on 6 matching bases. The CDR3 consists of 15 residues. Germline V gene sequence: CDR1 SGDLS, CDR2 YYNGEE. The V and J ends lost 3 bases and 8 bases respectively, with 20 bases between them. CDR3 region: CASSADSTIIQGYTF. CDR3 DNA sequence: TGTGCCAGCAGCGCGGACAGCACTATCATACAGGGCTACACCTTC.